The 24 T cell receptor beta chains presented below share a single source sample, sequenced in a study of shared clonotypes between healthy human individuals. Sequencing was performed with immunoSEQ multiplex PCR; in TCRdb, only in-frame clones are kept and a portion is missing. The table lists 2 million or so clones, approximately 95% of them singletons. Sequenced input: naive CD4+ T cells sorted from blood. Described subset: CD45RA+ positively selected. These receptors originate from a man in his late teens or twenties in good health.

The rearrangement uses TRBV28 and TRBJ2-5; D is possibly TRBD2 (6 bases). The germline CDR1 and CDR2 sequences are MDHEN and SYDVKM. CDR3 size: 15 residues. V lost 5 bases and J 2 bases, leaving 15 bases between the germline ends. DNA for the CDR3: TGTGCCAGCAGTCCCGGGACTCTACAACAAGAGACCCAGTACTTC. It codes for CASSPGTLQQETQYF.

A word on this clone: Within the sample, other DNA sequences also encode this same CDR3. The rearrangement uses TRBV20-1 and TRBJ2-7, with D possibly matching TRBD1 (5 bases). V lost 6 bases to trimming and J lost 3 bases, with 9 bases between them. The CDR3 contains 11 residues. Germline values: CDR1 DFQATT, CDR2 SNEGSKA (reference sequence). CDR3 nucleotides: TGCAGTGCCCTCGACAGCTACGAGCAGTACTTC. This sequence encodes CSALDSYEQYF.

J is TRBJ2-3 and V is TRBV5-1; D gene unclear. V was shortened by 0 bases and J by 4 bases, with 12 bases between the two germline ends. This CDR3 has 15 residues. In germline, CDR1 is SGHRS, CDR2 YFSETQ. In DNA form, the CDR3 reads TGCGCCAGCAGCTTGGCGGGCCAGTCCGCAGATACGCAGTATTTT. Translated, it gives CASSLAGQSADTQYF.

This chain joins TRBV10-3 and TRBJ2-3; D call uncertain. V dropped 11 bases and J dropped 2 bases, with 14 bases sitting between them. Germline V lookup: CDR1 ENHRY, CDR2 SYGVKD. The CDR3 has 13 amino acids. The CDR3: CASRPAITDTQYF. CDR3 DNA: TGTGCCTCTAGACCAGCGATCACAGATACGCAGTATTTT.

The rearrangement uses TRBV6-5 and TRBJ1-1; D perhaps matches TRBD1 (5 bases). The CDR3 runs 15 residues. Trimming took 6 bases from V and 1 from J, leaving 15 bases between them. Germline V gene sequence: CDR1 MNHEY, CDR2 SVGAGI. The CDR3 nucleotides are TGTGCCAGCAGGATACAGTGGGACTCGAACACTGAAGCTTTCTTT. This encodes CASRIQWDSNTEAFF.

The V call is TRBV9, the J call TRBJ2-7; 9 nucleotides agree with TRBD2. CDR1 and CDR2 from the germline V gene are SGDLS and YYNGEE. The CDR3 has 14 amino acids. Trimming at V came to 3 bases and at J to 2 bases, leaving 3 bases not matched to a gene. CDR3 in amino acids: CASSAGLAPYEQYF. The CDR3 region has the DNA TGTGCCAGCAGCGCCGGACTAGCGCCCTACGAGCAGTACTTC. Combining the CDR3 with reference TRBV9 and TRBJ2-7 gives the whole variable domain DSGVTQTPKHLITATGQRVTLRCSPRSGDLSVYWYQQSLDQGLQFLIQYYNGEERAKGNILERFSAQQFPDLHSELNLSSLELGDSALYFCASSAGLAPYEQYFGPGTRLTVT.

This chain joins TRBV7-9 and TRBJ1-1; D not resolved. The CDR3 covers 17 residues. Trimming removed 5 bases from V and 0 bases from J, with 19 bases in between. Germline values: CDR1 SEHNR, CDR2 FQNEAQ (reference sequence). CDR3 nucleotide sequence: TGTGCCAGCAGCGACCCAAGGAAGGCAGGACTGAACACTGAAGCTTTCTTT. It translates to CASSDPRKAGLNTEAFF.

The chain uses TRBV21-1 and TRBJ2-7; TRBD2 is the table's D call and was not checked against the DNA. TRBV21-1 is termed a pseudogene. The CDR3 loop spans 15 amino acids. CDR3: CASSKPRRNVDEQYF. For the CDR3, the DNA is TGTGCCAGCAGCAAGCCTAGAAGGAACGTGGACGAGCAGTACTTC.

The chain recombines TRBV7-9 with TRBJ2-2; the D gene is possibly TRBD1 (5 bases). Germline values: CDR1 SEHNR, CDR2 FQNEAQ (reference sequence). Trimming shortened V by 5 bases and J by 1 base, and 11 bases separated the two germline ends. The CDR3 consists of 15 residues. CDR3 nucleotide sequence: TGTGCCAGCAGCGTCACGCAGGGGAACACCGGGGAGCTGTTTTTT. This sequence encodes CASSVTQGNTGELFF.

This chain's CDR3 is CASSQAPAATGVTDTQYF. The CDR3 bases are TGCGCCAGCAGCCAAGCCCCTGCAGCGACAGGGGTGACAGATACGCAGTATTTT. The J gene is TRBJ2-3, the V gene TRBV4-3; 8 bases align to TRBD1. With 1 base clipped from V and 3 bases from J, the junction kept 12 bases outside the gene matches. This CDR3 is built from 18 residues. Germline-derived CDR1 and CDR2 are LGHNA and YSLEER.

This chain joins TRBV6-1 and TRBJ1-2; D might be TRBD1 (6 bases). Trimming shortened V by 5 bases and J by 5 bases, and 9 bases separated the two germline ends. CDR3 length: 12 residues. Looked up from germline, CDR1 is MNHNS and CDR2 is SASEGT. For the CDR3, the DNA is TGTGCCAGCAGTTTGGACAGATATGGCTACACCTTC. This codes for CASSLDRYGYTF.

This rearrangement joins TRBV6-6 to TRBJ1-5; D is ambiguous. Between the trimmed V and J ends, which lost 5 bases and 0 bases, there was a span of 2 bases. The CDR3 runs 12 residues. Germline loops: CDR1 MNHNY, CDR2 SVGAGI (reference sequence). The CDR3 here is CASSDSNQPQHF. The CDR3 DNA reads TGTGCCAGCAGTGATAGCAATCAGCCCCAGCATTTT.

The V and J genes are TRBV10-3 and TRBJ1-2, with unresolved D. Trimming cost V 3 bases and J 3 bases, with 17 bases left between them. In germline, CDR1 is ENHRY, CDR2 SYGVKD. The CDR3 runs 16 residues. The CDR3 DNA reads TGTGCCATCAGTGAAACGGGCGGTGGGGTGGACTATGGCTACACCTTC. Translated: CAISETGGGVDYGYTF.

In nucleotides, the CDR3 is TGTGCCAGCAGTCCGGGACTAGGTTATGAGCAGTTCTTC. It translates to CASSPGLGYEQFF. The chain combines TRBV6-5 with TRBJ2-1, with 8 positions matching TRBD2. The CDR3 consists of 13 residues. The V segment lost 5 bases and the J segment 8 bases; nucleotides outside the gene matches: 5. The germline V gene encodes CDR1 MNHEY and CDR2 SVGAGI.

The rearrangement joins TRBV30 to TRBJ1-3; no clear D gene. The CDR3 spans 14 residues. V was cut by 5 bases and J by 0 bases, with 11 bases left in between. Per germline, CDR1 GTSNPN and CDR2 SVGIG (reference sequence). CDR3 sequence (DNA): TGTGCCTGGGGAGACGGGCGCTCTGGAAACACCATATATTTT. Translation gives CAWGDGRSGNTIYF.

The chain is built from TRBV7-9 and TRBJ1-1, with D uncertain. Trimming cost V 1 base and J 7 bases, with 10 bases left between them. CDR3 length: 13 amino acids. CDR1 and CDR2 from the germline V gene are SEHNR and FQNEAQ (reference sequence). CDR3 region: CASSLDPGDEAFF. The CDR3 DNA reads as TGTGCCAGCAGCTTAGATCCCGGAGATGAAGCTTTCTTT.

CDR3 residues: CASSQDRGRGYTF. CDR3 nucleotides: TGCGCCAGCAGCCAAGATCGGGGTAGGGGCTACACCTTC. The genes are TRBV4-1 and TRBJ1-2, with D unresolved. Germline values: CDR1 MGHRA, CDR2 YSYEKL. The CDR3 covers 13 residues. The V end was cut by 0 bases, the J end by 8 bases, with 10 bases between.

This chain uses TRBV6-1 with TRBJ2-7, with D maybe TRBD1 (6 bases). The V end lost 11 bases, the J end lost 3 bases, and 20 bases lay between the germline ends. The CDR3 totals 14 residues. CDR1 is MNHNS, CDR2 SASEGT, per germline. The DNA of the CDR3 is TGTGCCTGCCGCGACAGGTTATTCGACTACGAGCAGTACTTC. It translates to CACRDRLFDYEQYF.

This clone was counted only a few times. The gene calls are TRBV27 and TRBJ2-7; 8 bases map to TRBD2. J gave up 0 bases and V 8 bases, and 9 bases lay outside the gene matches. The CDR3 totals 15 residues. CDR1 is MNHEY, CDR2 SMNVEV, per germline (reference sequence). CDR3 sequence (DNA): TGTGCCAGCCGACTTAGCGGGAAGAGCTCCTACGAGCAGTACTTC. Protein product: CASRLSGKSSYEQYF.

The CDR3 protein is CASTLTVSGHLHF. Written as DNA, the CDR3 is TGTGCCAGCACTCTTACGGTTTCAGGGCACCTCCACTTT. The V and J genes are TRBV28 and TRBJ1-6, with D possibly being TRBD1 (5 bases). Germline V gene sequence: CDR1 MDHEN, CDR2 SYDVKM. The V gene lost 7 bases and the J gene lost 15 bases, with 19 bases spanning the gap. The CDR3 has 13 amino acids. Drawing the rest from reference TRBV28 and TRBJ1-6, the complete variable domain is DVKVTQSSRYLVKRTGEKVFLECVQDMDHENMFWYRQDPGLGLRLIYFSYDVKMKEKGDIPEGYSVSREKKERFSLILESASTNQTSMYLCASTLTVSGHLHFGNGTRLTVT.

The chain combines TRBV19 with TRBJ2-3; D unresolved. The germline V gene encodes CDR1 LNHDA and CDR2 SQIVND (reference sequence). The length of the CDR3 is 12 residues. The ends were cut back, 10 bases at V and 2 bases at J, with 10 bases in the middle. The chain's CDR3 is CATSVATDTQYF. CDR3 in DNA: TGTGCCACCTCAGTAGCCACAGATACGCAGTATTTT. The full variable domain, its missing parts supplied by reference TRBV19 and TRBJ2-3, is DGGITQSPKYLFRKEGQNVTLSCEQNLNHDAMYWYRQDPGQGLRLIYYSQIVNDFQKGDIAEGYSVSREKKESFPLTVTSAQKNPTAFYLCATSVATDTQYFGPGTRLTVL.

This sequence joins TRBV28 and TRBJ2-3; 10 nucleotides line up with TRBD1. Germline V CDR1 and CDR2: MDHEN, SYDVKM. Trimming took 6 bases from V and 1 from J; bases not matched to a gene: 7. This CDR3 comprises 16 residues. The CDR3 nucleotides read TGTGCCAGCAGCCGAACGACAGGGGGCGGCACAGATACGCAGTATTTT. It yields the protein CASSRTTGGGTDTQYF.

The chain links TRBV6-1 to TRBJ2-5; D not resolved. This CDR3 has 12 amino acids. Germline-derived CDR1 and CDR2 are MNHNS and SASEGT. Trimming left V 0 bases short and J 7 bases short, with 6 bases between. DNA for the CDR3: TGTGCCAGCAGTGAAGCGAGGCTGACCCAGTACTTC. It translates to CASSEARLTQYF.

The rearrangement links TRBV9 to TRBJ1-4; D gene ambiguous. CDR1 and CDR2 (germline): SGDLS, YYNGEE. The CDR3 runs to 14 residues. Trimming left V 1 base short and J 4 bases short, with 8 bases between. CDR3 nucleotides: TGTGCCAGCAGCGTATTCCAAAATAATGAAAAACTGTTTTTT. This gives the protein CASSVFQNNEKLFF.